This entry lists 29 T cell receptor beta chains sequenced from one sample in a study of blood T cell repertoires in COVID-19. This table comes from immunoSEQ multiplex PCR, and its TCRdb copy is limited to in-frame clones, with some not included. The sample contains some 110,000 clones, 86% of which appear only once. Material for sequencing was peripheral blood. All receptors come from a man between 65 and 85 years old who had recovered from COVID-19.

This chain links TRBV5-1 with TRBJ2-7; possible D gene TRBD2, 6 bases. The CDR3 is made up of 14 amino acids. CDR1 and CDR2 (germline): SGHRS, YFSETQ. The V gene lost 3 bases and the J gene lost 4 bases, with 14 bases spanning the gap. CDR3 amino acids: CASSSLGGLYEQYF. DNA of the CDR3: TGCGCCAGCAGCTCGCTCGGGGGTCTTTACGAGCAGTACTTC.

The chain recombines TRBV6-5 with TRBJ1-6, with 7 bases fitting TRBD1. The V gene's germline CDR1 is MNHEY and CDR2 SVGAGI. The CDR3 has 15 residues. V dropped 7 bases and J dropped 9; count of bases not matched to a gene: 12. This chain's CDR3 is CASNELRQGGSPLHF. The CDR3 DNA reads as TGTGCCAGCAACGAACTGAGGCAGGGGGGTTCACCCCTCCACTTT.

The chain combines TRBV7-3 with TRBJ2-5; D not resolved. V dropped 2 bases and J dropped 4 bases, with 17 bases sitting between them. The CDR3 consists of 16 residues. Per germline, CDR1 SGHTA and CDR2 FQGTGA. In nucleotides, the CDR3 is TGTGCCAGCAGCTTAGGTCTGGGCCCGACAAGAGAGACCCAGTACTTC. Protein: CASSLGLGPTRETQYF.

A note on this clone: The same CDR3 arises from other DNA sequences in this sample as well. This chain connects TRBV9 to TRBJ2-1; weak D call: TRBD2 (5 bases). V was cut by 0 bases and J by 0 bases, with 7 bases left in between. The CDR3 has 15 amino acids. Germline loops: CDR1 SGDLS, CDR2 YYNGEE. The DNA for the CDR3 is TGTGCCAGCAGCGTAGTGGGGAGCTCCTACAATGAGCAGTTCTTC. This sequence encodes CASSVVGSSYNEQFF. Drawing the rest from reference TRBV9 and TRBJ2-1, the complete variable domain is DSGVTQTPKHLITATGQRVTLRCSPRSGDLSVYWYQQSLDQGLQFLIQYYNGEERAKGNILERFSAQQFPDLHSELNLSSLELGDSALYFCASSVVGSSYNEQFFGPGTRLTVL.

CDR3: CASSFPGNANTIYF. CDR3 bases: TGTGCCAGCAGTTTCCCGGGTAACGCAAACACCATATATTTT. The chain employs TRBV28 and TRBJ1-3, with D hard to call. The germline V gene encodes CDR1 MDHEN and CDR2 SYDVKM. The CDR3 totals 14 residues. V gave up 3 bases and J gave up 6 bases, with 12 bases separating them. The variable domain in full, completed from reference TRBV28 and TRBJ1-3, reads DVKVTQSSRYLVKRTGEKVFLECVQDMDHENMFWYRQDPGLGLRLIYFSYDVKMKEKGDIPEGYSVSREKKERFSLILESASTNQTSMYLCASSFPGNANTIYFGEGSWLTVV.

The chain has TRBV5-4 and TRBJ2-2; TRBD2 aligns across 12 bases. CDR1 SGHNT and CDR2 YYREEE come from the germline V gene (reference sequence). CDR3 length: 15 residues. J was trimmed by 6 bases and V by 6 bases; bases with no gene match: 6. The CDR3 protein is CASTSTSGRSGELFF. CDR3 DNA: TGTGCCAGCACTTCTACTAGCGGGAGGTCCGGGGAGCTGTTTTTT.

The DNA of the CDR3 is TGTGCCAGCAGTTTAGGGACTTACTCCTACGAGCAGTACTTC. It specifies CASSLGTYSYEQYF. The rearrangement uses TRBV27 and TRBJ2-7; D may be TRBD2 (6 bases). This CDR3 has 14 amino acids. Trimming left V 2 bases short and J 0 bases short, with 8 bases between. Germline CDR1 reads MNHEY; CDR2 reads SMNVEV (reference sequence).

The chain recombines TRBV9 with TRBJ1-2; tentative D call: TRBD1 (5 bases). Per the germline V gene, CDR1 is SGDLS and CDR2 is YYNGEE. Trimming cost V 4 bases and J 2 bases, with 9 bases left between them. This CDR3 has 13 residues. This CDR3 reads CASSLTANYGYTF. The DNA of the CDR3 is TGTGCCAGCAGCCTGACAGCGAACTATGGCTACACCTTC.

The chain couples TRBV10-3 to TRBJ1-5; D remains unclear. From germline, CDR1 is ENHRY and CDR2 SYGVKD. V was shortened by 0 bases and J by 4 bases, with 10 bases between the two germline ends. CDR3 length equals 15 residues. The CDR3 DNA reads as TGTGCCATCAGTGAGTCGCGTGGTACGAATCAGCCCCAGCATTTT. It specifies CAISESRGTNQPQHF.

This sequence joins TRBV2 and TRBJ2-2; tentative D call: TRBD2 (5 bases). The V gene lost 6 bases and the J gene lost 3 bases, with 11 bases spanning the gap. The CDR3 loop spans 14 amino acids. Germline V lookup: CDR1 SNHLY, CDR2 FYNNEI. This chain's CDR3 is CASSQDSDTGELFF. In DNA form, the CDR3 reads TGTGCCAGCAGCCAGGACTCCGACACCGGGGAGCTGTTTTTT.

The chain has TRBV7-3 and TRBJ2-3; a possible D gene is TRBD1 (6 bases). From germline, CDR1 is SGHTA and CDR2 FQGTGA. CDR3 length: 14 amino acids. V was clipped by 9 bases and J by 1 base, with 14 bases between them. This chain's CDR3 is CASSGVGGTDTQYF. The DNA for the CDR3 is TGTGCCAGTTCAGGGGTAGGGGGCACAGATACGCAGTATTTT.

This clone showed up just a few times. This rearrangement joins TRBV7-8 to TRBJ1-4, with 9 bases that match TRBD1. The CDR3 extends over 14 amino acids. V gave up 4 bases and J gave up 7 bases; unmatched junction bases: 4. Per germline, CDR1 SGHVS and CDR2 FQNEAQ. CDR3 DNA: TGTGCCAGCAGCTCTAAGGGACAGGGTGAAAAACTGTTTTTT. Its translation is CASSSKGQGEKLFF. The variable domain in full, with the rest retrieved from reference TRBV7-8 and TRBJ1-4, is GAGVSQSPRYKVAKRGQDVALRCDPISGHVSLFWYQQALGQGPEFLTYFQNEAQLDKSGLPSDRFFAERPEGSVSTLKIQRTQQEDSAVYLCASSSKGQGEKLFFGSGTQLSVL.

The CDR3 reads CASSHGLAGGPNTGELFF. The CDR3 nucleotides read TGTGCCAGCAGCCACGGACTAGCGGGAGGGCCAAACACCGGGGAGCTGTTTTTT. This chain links TRBV4-2 with TRBJ2-2, with 15 bases fitting TRBD2. Germline lookup yields CDR1 LGHNA and CDR2 YNFKEQ. With 3 bases clipped from V and 2 bases from J, the junction kept 4 bases outside the gene matches. The CDR3 sequence is 18 residues long.

J is TRBJ2-2 and V is TRBV5-4, with D unclear. CDR3 length equals 14 residues. Between the trimmed V and J ends, which lost 4 bases and 2 bases, there was a span of 9 bases. Germline-derived CDR1 and CDR2 are SGHNT and YYREEE (reference sequence). This CDR3 reads CASSPESNTGELFF. CDR3 sequence (DNA): TGTGCCAGCAGCCCCGAGAGCAACACCGGGGAGCTGTTTTTT.

The V gene is TRBV18, the J gene TRBJ2-7; 10 bases match TRBD1. V lost 3 bases to trimming and J lost 5 bases; unmatched junction nucleotides: 7. This CDR3 spans 15 amino acids. Germline values: CDR1 KGHSH, CDR2 LQKENI. The CDR3 DNA sequence: TGTGCCAGCTCACCCCAGGGACAGGGGTTCCACGAGCAGTACTTC. Translation gives CASSPQGQGFHEQYF. Together with reference TRBV18 and TRBJ2-7, the CDR3 gives the full variable domain: NAGVMQNPRHLVRRRGQEARLRCSPMKGHSHVYWYRQLPEEGLKFMVYLQKENIIDESGMPKERFSAEFPKEGPSILRIQQVVRGDSAAYFCASSPQGQGFHEQYFGPGTRLTVT.

This clone has a single count. V and J are TRBV2 and TRBJ2-1; D ambiguous. This CDR3 region has 11 residues. The V gene lost 2 bases and the J gene lost 9 bases, with 5 bases spanning the gap. Germline lookup yields CDR1 SNHLY and CDR2 FYNNEI. CDR3 coding DNA: TGTGCCAGCAGTGAATTGAGTGAGCAGTTCTTC. Amino acids: CASSELSEQFF.

This chain uses TRBV5-5 with TRBJ2-5; 9 bases align to TRBD2. V gave up 4 bases and J gave up 5 bases; unmatched junction bases: 12. CDR3 length: 16 amino acids. Germline assignment: CDR1 SGHKS and CDR2 YYEKEE (reference sequence). This chain's CDR3 is CASSPGRASGEETQYF. As DNA, the CDR3 is TGTGCCAGCAGCCCAGGAAGGGCTAGCGGGGAGGAGACCCAGTACTTC.

The DNA for the CDR3 is TGTGCCAGCAGCCAAGGGGAGGGCTGGGCAGATACGCAGTATTTT. This encodes CASSQGEGWADTQYF. The J gene is TRBJ2-3, the V gene TRBV4-2; 7 nucleotides align to TRBD2. CDR3 length equals 15 residues. CDR1 is LGHNA and CDR2 is YNFKEQ in the germline V gene. V was pared by 1 base and J by 4 bases, with 5 bases of the junction left unmatched.

The chain uses TRBV5-1 and TRBJ2-2, with 12 bases identical to TRBD1. The CDR3 has 17 residues. Germline CDR1 and CDR2: SGHRS and YFSETQ. V was clipped by 3 bases and J by 6 bases; unmatched bases: 9. The CDR3 spells CASSSYPGQGAPGELFF. The CDR3 bases are TGCGCCAGCAGCTCATACCCGGGACAGGGGGCGCCCGGGGAGCTGTTTTTT.

CDR3 sequence (DNA): TGTGCCAGCAGCCAAGAGTATGTGACAAGTACCTACGAGCAGTACTTC. Translating it yields CASSQEYVTSTYEQYF. The chain has TRBV3-1 (or the pseudogene TRBV3-2) and TRBJ2-7; D gene ambiguous. This CDR3 region has 16 residues. The V and J ends lost 0 bases and 2 bases respectively, with 14 bases between them. From germline, CDR1 is LGHDT and CDR2 YNNKEL (reference sequence).

The rearrangement joins TRBV18 to TRBJ1-4; TRBD1 matches 7 bases. Losses at the gene ends were 4 bases for V and 5 bases for J; bases not matched to a gene: 7. Germline CDR1 reads KGHSH; CDR2 reads LQKENI. The CDR3 sequence is 15 residues long. The CDR3: CASSQFGQVNEKLFF. CDR3 nucleotide sequence: TGTGCCAGCTCACAATTCGGACAGGTCAATGAAAAACTGTTTTTT.

In its sample, this clone was seen once. The V call is TRBV3-1 (or the pseudogene TRBV3-2), the J call TRBJ2-7; 11 bases match TRBD2. The germline V gene has CDR1 LGHDT and CDR2 YNNKEL (reference sequence). Trimming removed 4 bases from V and 3 bases from J; junction bases left unmatched: 2. This CDR3 has 14 residues. In DNA form, the CDR3 reads TGTGCCAGCAGCCGAACTAGCGGGGGCTACGAGCAGTACTTC. Translating it yields CASSRTSGGYEQYF.

This chain connects TRBV27 to TRBJ2-3; TRBD1 aligns across 10 bases. V lost 6 bases and J lost 4; bases outside the gene matches: 13. The CDR3 runs to 17 residues. Germline V CDR1 and CDR2: MNHEY, SMNVEV (reference sequence). For the CDR3, the DNA is TGTGCCAGCAGGCGCAATCCGGGACAGGGGTTGGCAGATACGCAGTATTTT. The encoded protein is CASRRNPGQGLADTQYF.

The chain joins TRBV14 to TRBJ2-5; D not resolved. Trimming took off 4 bases at V and 4 bases at J, with 16 bases between the two ends. CDR1 and CDR2 (germline): SGHDN, FVKESK. The CDR3 is 15 amino acids. CDR3 sequence reads: CASSPRSRTRETQYF. In DNA, the CDR3 is TGTGCCAGCAGCCCCAGATCCAGAACCAGAGAGACCCAGTACTTC. The whole variable domain, filled in from reference TRBV14 and TRBJ2-5, reads EAGVTQFPSHSVIEKGQTVTLRCDPISGHDNLYWYRRVMGKEIKFLLHFVKESKQDESGMPNNRFLAERTGGTYSTLKVQPAELEDSGVYFCASSPRSRTRETQYFGPGTRLLVL.

The V and J genes are TRBV24-1 and TRBJ1-1; 9 nucleotides agree with TRBD1. The CDR3 loop spans 15 amino acids. With V trimmed by 4 bases and J by 3 bases, 5 bases remained unmatched. CDR1 is KGHDR and CDR2 is SFDVKD in the germline V gene. The CDR3 coding sequence is TGTGCCACCAGTGACCCTCGGACAGGGGACACTGAAGCTTTCTTT. It encodes CATSDPRTGDTEAFF.

The CDR3, as DNA: TGTGCCAGCAGCGTGGGACTAGCGGCAAGCTCCTACAATGAGCAGTTCTTC. Its protein product is CASSVGLAASSYNEQFF. The rearrangement joins TRBV9 to TRBJ2-1; 11 bases align to TRBD2. J was trimmed by 0 bases and V by 2 bases; bases with no gene match: 4. CDR3 size: 17 residues. Per the germline V gene, CDR1 is SGDLS and CDR2 is YYNGEE. The full variable domain, with the rest looked up from reference TRBV9 and TRBJ2-1, is DSGVTQTPKHLITATGQRVTLRCSPRSGDLSVYWYQQSLDQGLQFLIQYYNGEERAKGNILERFSAQQFPDLHSELNLSSLELGDSALYFCASSVGLAASSYNEQFFGPGTRLTVL.

This clone is medium-sized. This chain connects TRBV4-1 to TRBJ1-1, with D possibly matching TRBD1 (5 bases). Germline V gene lookup returns CDR1 MGHRA and CDR2 YSYEKL. The V end lost 4 bases, the J end lost 0 bases, and 18 bases lay between the germline ends. The CDR3 is 17 residues long. CDR3 residues: CASSLGGGEGMNTEAFF. The CDR3 DNA follows: TGCGCCAGCAGCCTTGGGGGAGGGGAGGGAATGAACACTGAAGCTTTCTTT.

The chain links TRBV11-3 to TRBJ2-7, with D maybe TRBD1 (5 bases). Per the germline V gene, CDR1 is SGHNT and CDR2 is YENEEA. The germline V and J ends were trimmed by 5 bases and 3 bases, with 8 bases remaining between them. This CDR3 is built from 12 residues. The DNA of the CDR3 is TGTGCCAGCAGCCAGGGTGGCTACGAGCAGTACTTC. Translation gives CASSQGGYEQYF.

The chain carries TRBV6-6 and TRBJ2-7; 9 bases align to TRBD1. The ends lost 6 bases at V and 11 bases at J; junction bases unmatched: 8. CDR1 and CDR2 (germline): MNHNY, SVGAGI (reference sequence). The CDR3 contains 12 residues. The CDR3 loop reads CASSNTGGSKYF. DNA of the CDR3: TGTGCCAGCAGCAACACAGGGGGCTCAAAGTACTTC.